A single sample gave rise to the 12 T cell receptor beta chains below, sequenced in a study of T cell responses to AZD1222 COVID-19 vaccine. Generated by immunoSEQ multiplex PCR, the TCRdb table keeps only in-frame clones and is missing some. The sample contains 110,000 to 150,000 clones, roughly 90% of which appear only once. This sample comprised peripheral blood, obtained on day 0 of AZD1222 vaccination. The receptors come from an adult in good health.

CDR3 sequence reads: CASGVSGNTIYF. CDR3 nucleotide sequence: TGTGCCTCGGGAGTGTCTGGAAACACCATATATTTT. V is TRBV30 and J is TRBJ1-3; D unclear. The CDR3 has 12 amino acids. V lost 7 bases, J lost 1 base, and 8 bases lay in between. In germline, CDR1 is GTSNPN, CDR2 SVGIG (reference sequence).

This chain uses TRBV30 with TRBJ2-7; the match to TRBD1 covers 8 bases. The CDR3 loop spans 12 amino acids. Trimming took 5 bases from V and 2 from J; bases not matched to a gene: 2. CDR1 GTSNPN and CDR2 SVGIG come from the germline V gene (reference sequence). In nucleotides, the CDR3 is TGTGCCTGGGGACAGGGCCCCTACGAGCAGTACTTC. Protein: CAWGQGPYEQYF.

The gene calls are TRBV15 and TRBJ1-5; D is unclear. There are 13 residues in the CDR3. V shed 4 bases and J shed 5 bases, with 9 bases lying between them. Germline CDR1 is LNHNV and CDR2 is YYDKDF (reference sequence). The CDR3: CATSKYRDQPQHF. Written as DNA, the CDR3 is TGTGCCACCAGCAAGTACCGAGATCAGCCCCAGCATTTT.

This chain joins TRBV4-3 and TRBJ2-5; 7 nucleotides agree with TRBD2. Looked up from germline, CDR1 is LGHNA and CDR2 is YSLEER. This CDR3 contains 17 residues. V trimming: 1 base; J trimming: 5 bases; junction bases outside the gene matches: 13. This chain's CDR3 is CASSQGFRGGVLETQYF. The CDR3 DNA follows: TGCGCCAGCAGCCAAGGTTTTCGCGGGGGAGTCCTGGAGACCCAGTACTTC.

The chain uses TRBV20-1 and TRBJ2-5, with D uncertain. Germline V CDR1 and CDR2: DFQATT, SNEGSKA (reference sequence). The CDR3 loop spans 11 amino acids. Trimming left V 4 bases short and J 10 bases short, with 13 bases between. As DNA, the CDR3 is TGCAGTGCTACTTTGTTGGGCGACCAGTACTTC. The encoded protein is CSATLLGDQYF.

There are a few counts of this clone. J is TRBJ1-1 and V is TRBV10-3; a possible D gene is TRBD1 (5 bases). Germline CDR1 ENHRY, CDR2 SYGVKD. With 4 bases removed from V and 4 bases from J, the gap between germline ends came to 13 bases. The CDR3 is made up of 14 amino acids. The CDR3 DNA sequence: TGTGCCATCAGTGCGGGAGTGGGGGGCACTGAAGCTTTCTTT. Amino acids: CAISAGVGGTEAFF.

This chain connects TRBV5-1 to TRBJ2-5; tentatively, D is TRBD1 (5 bases). V was clipped by 4 bases and J by 2 bases, with 18 bases between them. The CDR3 loop spans 16 amino acids. CDR1 and CDR2 (germline): SGHRS, YFSETQ. The CDR3 loop is CASSQLAVRQQETQYF. CDR3 sequence (DNA): TGCGCCAGCAGCCAACTTGCAGTCCGACAGCAAGAGACCCAGTACTTC.

The chain carries TRBV28 and TRBJ1-3; D gene unclear. The ends were cut back, 5 bases at V and 0 bases at J, with 14 bases in the middle. The germline CDR1 and CDR2 sequences are MDHEN and SYDVKM. The CDR3 has 16 residues. CDR3: CASSPLAGRSGNTIYF. The CDR3 DNA reads as TGTGCCAGCAGTCCATTAGCCGGGCGCTCTGGAAACACCATATATTTT.

The rearrangement joins TRBV9 to TRBJ2-1; 11 bases agree with TRBD2. The germline V gene encodes CDR1 SGDLS and CDR2 YYNGEE. The length of the CDR3 is 16 residues. J gave up 8 bases and V 2 bases, and 9 bases lay outside the gene matches. CDR3 loop: CASSVPLAGGEDEQFF. The CDR3 DNA reads TGTGCCAGCAGCGTTCCTCTAGCGGGAGGCGAAGATGAGCAGTTCTTC.

The V and J genes are TRBV2 and TRBJ2-1; no clear D gene. V was cut by 5 bases and J by 0 bases, with 14 bases left in between. CDR3 length: 16 residues. Germline CDR1 SNHLY, CDR2 FYNNEI. The CDR3 nucleotides are TGTGCCAGCAGTCTCTCTAGTTTCGGCTCCTACAATGAGCAGTTCTTC. Translation gives CASSLSSFGSYNEQFF.

The CDR3 coding sequence is TGTGCCAGCAGCCAAGATCGGGTGTCAGGGAGGGGGACTGAAGCTTTCTTT. Amino acids: CASSQDRVSGRGTEAFF. This chain links TRBV3-1 (or the pseudogene TRBV3-2) with TRBJ1-1; weak D call: TRBD1 (6 bases). Trimming took off 0 bases at V and 5 bases at J, with 19 bases between the two ends. The germline CDR1 and CDR2 sequences are LGHDT and YNNKEL (reference sequence). This CDR3 comprises 17 residues.

This chain connects TRBV6-4 to TRBJ1-6; D call uncertain. The CDR3 runs 13 residues. Deletions cut 2 bases from V and 5 bases from J, with 4 bases between. The germline CDR1 and CDR2 sequences are MRHNA and SNTAGT. CDR3 DNA sequence: TGTGCCAGCAGTGACAGGGATAATTCACCCCTCCACTTT. Protein product: CASSDRDNSPLHF.